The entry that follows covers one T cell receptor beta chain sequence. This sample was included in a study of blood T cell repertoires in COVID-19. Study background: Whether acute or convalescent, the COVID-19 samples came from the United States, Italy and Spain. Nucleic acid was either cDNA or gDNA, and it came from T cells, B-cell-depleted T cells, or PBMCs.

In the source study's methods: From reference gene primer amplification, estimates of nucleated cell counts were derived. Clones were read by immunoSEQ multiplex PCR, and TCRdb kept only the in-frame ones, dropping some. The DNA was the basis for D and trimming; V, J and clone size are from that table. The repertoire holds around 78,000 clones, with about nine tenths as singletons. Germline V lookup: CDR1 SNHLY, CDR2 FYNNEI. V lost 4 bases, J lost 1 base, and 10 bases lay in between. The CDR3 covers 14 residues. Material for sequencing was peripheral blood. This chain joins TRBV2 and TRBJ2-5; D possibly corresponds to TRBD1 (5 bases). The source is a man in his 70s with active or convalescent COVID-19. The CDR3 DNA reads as TGTGCCAGCAGTGGCAGGGAACTCCAAGAGACCCAGTACTTC. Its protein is CASSGRELQETQYF.